The source of this T cell receptor beta chain is a study of shared clonotypes between healthy human individuals. Germline CDR1 SGHNT, CDR2 YYREEE (reference sequence). V lost 4 bases, J lost 0 bases, and 13 bases lay in between. The length of the CDR3 is 16 residues. Sequenced by immunoSEQ multiplex PCR; TCRdb stores in-frame clones only, minus some. The sample lists millions of clones; approximately 90% were seen once. This clonotype was sampled from a man aged 18 to 29 in good health. This rearrangement joins TRBV5-4 to TRBJ2-2; maybe TRBD1 (5 bases). The sequencing sample was made of naive CD4+ T cells sorted from blood. The subset is: CD45RA+ positively selected. The CDR3 DNA is TGTGCCAGCAGCCGAGACAGCAGCGCGAACACCGGGGAGCTGTTTTTT. Amino acid sequence: CASSRDSSANTGELFF.